This record looks at one T cell receptor (beta chain) sequence and its context. The data stem from a study of blood T cell repertoires in COVID-19. Overall study: Material from acute and convalescent COVID-19 was sourced from the United States, Italy and Spain. PBMCs, B-cell-depleted T cells, or T cells were the source of the cDNA or gDNA that made up the material.

Authors' methods: Reference gene primer amplification in the assay estimated nucleated cell counts. Some clones are missing from TCRdb's copy, which holds only in-frame ones; the method was immunoSEQ multiplex PCR. The DNA gave D and trimming, while V, J and clone size come from that table. The table records approximately 200,000 clones, 80% to 85% of them present only once. With 2 bases clipped from V and 5 bases from J, the junction kept 9 bases outside the gene matches. CDR1 is MGHRA and CDR2 is YSYEKL in the germline V gene. The CDR3 has 17 amino acids. The chain combines TRBV4-1 with TRBJ1-4, with 9 bases aligning to TRBD1. The clonotype comes from a woman in her fifties or sixties who had recovered from COVID-19. The source material was peripheral blood. CDR3 nucleotide sequence: TGCGCCAGCAGCCAACCCTTCACCGGGACAGGGAATGAAAAACTGTTTTTT. Protein sequence: CASSQPFTGTGNEKLFF.